This TCR beta chain was sequenced in a study of T cells in Graves' hyperthyroidism and ophthalmopathy. Study summary: Peripheral blood was acquired at first diagnosis, ahead of any therapy whatsoever.

TCR beta CDR3 regions were amplified from RNA. First-round RT-PCR with HTBI primers amplified the TCR CDR3 region. MiXCR, run by TCRdb on the multiplex PCR reads, gives a single entry per CDR3 protein. Here the sample spans about 520,000 distinct CDR3 sequences, around a quarter being singletons. Losses at the gene ends were 6 bases for V and 3 bases for J; bases not matched to a gene: 2. Germline CDR1 is MDHEN and CDR2 is SYDVKM. The CDR3 runs 13 residues. This clonotype has a count of ten or more. Exclusion of a patient resulted from uncontrolled infection, other autoimmune disease, pregnancy or lactation. Every diagnosis used clinical symptoms, serum thyroxine and TRAb, thyroid ultrasound and orbital computed tomography. The PBMCs had their origin in less than 13 ml of fresh peripheral blood.

V and J are TRBV28 and TRBJ1-2; 9 bases match TRBD1. The TCR sequence derives from a woman aged 25 to 45 with Graves' ophthalmopathy. The source material was blood. CDR3 sequence (DNA): TGTGCCAGCAGCACAGGGGGCCACTATGGCTACACCTTC. Its protein is CASSTGGHYGYTF.